These 21 T cell receptor beta chains were all obtained from the same sample, sequenced in a study of shared clonotypes between healthy human individuals (dated by TCRdb to 2020 to 2021). CD8 naive samples consisted of CD45RO-negative cells that were positively selected for CCR7, yielding a CD45RA+CCR7+ population without TemRA cells. The method behind the library was the immunoSEQ multiplex PCR assay. The source is immuneACCESS, and TCRdb retained only in-frame sequences with V and J called. Part of the clones is not carried over; for the studies checked, unresolved V genes explain less than half of this, and the remainder is unexplained. The sample contains 2 million or so clones, about 94% of them found a single time. The top ten constitute around 1.1% of the sample. Sequencing was performed on naive CD8+ T cells sorted from blood. The cell subset or site label, as the study defines it: CD45RA+CCR7+. The source of these receptors is a man aged 18 to 35 in good health.

The CDR3 bases are TGCGCCAGCAGCTTCTACTATCTAGCGGGGAGCACAGATACGCAGTATTTT. Encoded protein: CASSFYYLAGSTDTQYF. This sequence joins TRBV5-1 and TRBJ2-3, with 9 bases identical to TRBD2. The J segment lost 0 bases and the V segment lost 2 bases, leaving 7 bases of the junction unmatched. Per the germline V gene, CDR1 is SGHRS and CDR2 is YFSETQ. The CDR3 has 17 residues.

The V and J genes are TRBV6-6 and TRBJ1-1; D is unclear. V was clipped by 7 bases and J by 4 bases, with 19 bases between them. The CDR3 runs 15 residues. Germline V CDR1 and CDR2: MNHNY, SVGAGI (reference sequence). The CDR3 here is CASIASQGFGTEAFF. Here the CDR3 DNA reads TGTGCCAGCATCGCCTCGCAAGGTTTCGGCACTGAAGCTTTCTTT.

The chain combines TRBV27 with TRBJ2-1, with D unresolved. The CDR3 has 13 residues. Per the germline V gene, CDR1 is MNHEY and CDR2 is SMNVEV (reference sequence). Trimming stripped 2 bases from V and 6 bases from J, with 8 bases between. CDR3 sequence (DNA): TGTGCCAGCAGTTTAACTTGGAGCAATGAGCAGTTCTTC. This gives the protein CASSLTWSNEQFF.

The genes are TRBV5-1 and TRBJ1-2; 8 nucleotides match TRBD1. Per the germline V gene, CDR1 is SGHRS and CDR2 is YFSETQ. The CDR3 is made up of 17 amino acids. The V gene end was trimmed by 0 bases and the J gene end by 4 bases; junction bases not matched to a gene: 11. Here the CDR3 DNA reads TGCGCCAGCAGCTTGGTTGATGGGACAGGCCTCGGCTATGGCTACACCTTC. It yields the protein CASSLVDGTGLGYGYTF.

This CDR3 reads CASSSPTQGAGDQETQYF. The CDR3 bases are TGTGCCAGCAGCTCACCTACGCAGGGGGCAGGTGACCAAGAGACCCAGTACTTC. This chain links TRBV7-9 with TRBJ2-5; TRBD1 aligns across 8 bases. V lost 4 bases and J lost 0; bases outside the gene matches: 13. Germline V gives CDR1 SEHNR, CDR2 FQNEAQ (reference sequence). There are 18 residues in the CDR3.

Concerning this clone: This CDR3 is also generated by other DNA sequences in the sample. The rearrangement uses TRBV5-6 and TRBJ1-1, with 11 bases fitting TRBD1. The junction had 5 bases not matched to a gene; V was cut back by 4 bases and J by 3 bases. Per germline, CDR1 SGHDT and CDR2 YYEEEE. The CDR3 has 15 amino acids. DNA for the CDR3: TGTGCCAGCAGCCCATTGGGACAGGGGGACACTGAAGCTTTCTTT. Translating it yields CASSPLGQGDTEAFF.

The table lists this clone with a count of one. The rearrangement joins TRBV5-6 to TRBJ2-7, with 9 nucleotides matching TRBD1. This CDR3 has 15 amino acids. After removal of 0 bases from V and 7 bases from J, the junction contained 8 bases not matched to a gene. Germline assignment: CDR1 SGHDT and CDR2 YYEEEE. CDR3 DNA sequence: TGTGCCAGCAGCTTGGCAGACAGGGGGTATTTGGAGCAGTACTTC. It yields the protein CASSLADRGYLEQYF.

CDR3 DNA: TGTGCCAGCAGTTGGGGAGGGACTAATGAAAAACTGTTTTTT. It codes for CASSWGGTNEKLFF. The V gene is TRBV28, the J gene TRBJ1-4; the D is unclear. V was trimmed by 4 bases and J by 2 bases, leaving 8 bases between them. The CDR3 covers 14 residues. Germline CDR1 MDHEN, CDR2 SYDVKM.

This clone was observed a single time. The chain is built from TRBV9 and TRBJ2-4, with TRBD2 matching 9 bases. CDR1 and CDR2 from the germline V gene are SGDLS and YYNGEE. Trimming removed 1 base from V and 0 bases from J; junction bases left unmatched: 14. There are 20 residues in the CDR3. CDR3 amino acids: CASSVIAAGGLKSAKNIQYF. The CDR3 nucleotides are TGTGCCAGCAGCGTAATTGCCGCGGGGGGGCTAAAGTCAGCCAAAAACATTCAGTACTTC.

In its sample, this clone was seen once. The chain couples TRBV29-1 to TRBJ2-2; D uncertain. The CDR3 totals 14 residues. CDR1 is SQVTM, CDR2 ANQGSEA, per germline. The V end was cut by 7 bases, the J end by 0 bases, with 12 bases between. This chain's CDR3 is CSGKLDANTGELFF. For the CDR3, the DNA is TGCAGCGGAAAGTTAGACGCGAACACCGGGGAGCTGTTTTTT.

The chain employs TRBV9 and TRBJ2-1; no reliable D call. The CDR3 covers 15 residues. V shed 3 bases and J shed 0 bases, with 10 bases lying between them. Germline values: CDR1 SGDLS, CDR2 YYNGEE. This CDR3 reads CASSGYASSYNEQFF. DNA for the CDR3: TGTGCCAGCAGCGGGTACGCGAGCTCCTACAATGAGCAGTTCTTC.

On this clone itself: Other DNA sequences in this specimen translate into the identical CDR3. The rearrangement joins TRBV27 to TRBJ2-7; D might be TRBD2 (5 bases). CDR1 is MNHEY and CDR2 is SMNVEV in the germline V gene (reference sequence). This CDR3 spans 14 amino acids. Trimming pared 3 bases from V and 1 base from J, leaving 10 bases between. The CDR3 DNA follows: TGTGCCAGCAGTTTCGAAGGGAGTTCCTACGAGCAGTACTTC. Translation: CASSFEGSSYEQYF.

J is TRBJ2-5 and V is TRBV7-2; D is ambiguous. CDR1 SGHTA and CDR2 FQGNSA come from the germline V gene. The V end was cut by 5 bases, the J end by 2 bases, with 15 bases between. This CDR3 comprises 15 residues. CDR3 sequence (DNA): TGTGCCAGCAGCCTACAGATATACCCACAAGAGACCCAGTACTTC. Residues: CASSLQIYPQETQYF.

V usage is TRBV11-2 and J usage is TRBJ1-2; D is possibly TRBD1 (5 bases). This CDR3 has 14 amino acids. V was shortened by 1 base and J by 6 bases, with 12 bases between the two germline ends. Germline V lookup: CDR1 SGHAT, CDR2 FQNNGV. The CDR3 DNA sequence: TGTGCCAGCAGCTTAGGGACCGGGGCGGATGGCTACACCTTC. The encoded protein is CASSLGTGADGYTF.

The V and J genes are TRBV6-4 and TRBJ1-6; D is unresolved. The CDR3 contains 13 residues. V was cut by 0 bases and J by 8 bases, with 5 bases left in between. Germline V CDR1 and CDR2: MRHNA, SNTAGT. The CDR3 bases are TGTGCCAGCAGTGACTCTACACATTCACCCCTCCACTTT. Its translation is CASSDSTHSPLHF.

The genes are TRBV5-4 and TRBJ2-7, with D hard to call. CDR3 size: 14 residues. V was shortened by 0 bases and J by 0 bases, with 7 bases between the two germline ends. Germline values: CDR1 SGHNT, CDR2 YYREEE (reference sequence). The CDR3 here is CASSLGYSSYEQYF. DNA of the CDR3: TGTGCCAGCAGCTTGGGGTACAGCTCCTACGAGCAGTACTTC.

The CDR3 sequence is CSVGLSLGTEAFF. DNA for the CDR3: TGCAGCGTTGGACTATCGTTGGGTACTGAAGCTTTCTTT. The chain couples TRBV29-1 to TRBJ1-1; D not certain. This CDR3 is built from 13 residues. Germline CDR1 SQVTM, CDR2 ANQGSEA. Between the trimmed V and J ends, which lost 4 bases and 5 bases, there was a span of 14 bases. Looking up the rest from reference TRBV29-1 and TRBJ1-1 gives the full variable domain: SAVISQKPSRDICQRGTSLTIQCQVDSQVTMMFWYRQQPGQSLTLIATANQGSEATYESGFVIDKFPISRPNLTFSTLTVSNMSPEDSSIYLCSVGLSLGTEAFFGQGTRLTVV.

This clone has only one observation. The rearrangement joins TRBV9 to TRBJ2-3, with a possible D match to TRBD1 (6 bases). V lost 1 base, J lost 2 bases, and 14 bases lay in between. The CDR3 is 16 amino acids. Germline CDR1 reads SGDLS; CDR2 reads YYNGEE. This CDR3 is CASSVRGTVNTDTQYF. The CDR3 DNA reads as TGTGCCAGCAGCGTAAGGGGGACGGTCAACACAGATACGCAGTATTTT. The full variable domain, with the rest looked up from reference TRBV9 and TRBJ2-3, is DSGVTQTPKHLITATGQRVTLRCSPRSGDLSVYWYQQSLDQGLQFLIQYYNGEERAKGNILERFSAQQFPDLHSELNLSSLELGDSALYFCASSVRGTVNTDTQYFGPGTRLTVL.

This chain links TRBV4-1 with TRBJ2-1; 13 nucleotides match TRBD2. Germline V lookup: CDR1 MGHRA, CDR2 YSYEKL. This CDR3 has 21 amino acids. Trimming at V came to 1 base and at J to 2 bases, leaving 14 bases not matched to a gene. The CDR3 DNA reads TGCGCCAGCAGCCAAGCCTACTCATCTGGACTAGCGGGAGTTGCCTACAATGAGCAGTTCTTC. Translating gives CASSQAYSSGLAGVAYNEQFF.

This clone showed up just once. This chain connects TRBV7-6 to TRBJ2-5; 9 nucleotides align to TRBD1. From germline, CDR1 is SGHVS and CDR2 FNYEAQ. After removal of 5 bases from V and 1 base from J, the junction contained 5 bases not matched to a gene. This CDR3 has 15 residues. CDR3 in DNA: TGTGCCAGCAGCAACCCGGGACAGGGCCAAGAGACCCAGTACTTC. Amino acid sequence: CASSNPGQGQETQYF.

A single count supports this clone. CDR3 DNA: TGTGCCAGCAGTTTCACCGGGACAGGGAATGACTATGGCTACACCTTC. Translation: CASSFTGTGNDYGYTF. The chain combines TRBV6-6 with TRBJ1-2; 9 bases line up with TRBD1. Per germline, CDR1 MNHNY and CDR2 SVGAGI (reference sequence). The CDR3 spans 16 residues. The V and J ends lost 4 bases and 3 bases, in that order; junction bases with no gene match: 9.